This TCR beta chain was recovered during a study of vaccination and CD4 T cells after COVID-19. Across the whole study: Stimulation of the cells used overlapping spike peptide pools from SARS-CoV-2 and from the common cold coronaviruses HCoV-NL63, HCoV-OC43 and HCoV-229E.

Treatment meaning: roughly ten-day PBMC culture with coronavirus spike peptide pools or control peptides (ViraFEST assay). ViraFEST stimulated the growth of antigen-specific T cells using peptide pools and subsequently profiled their TCRs by sequencing. IL-2 at 10 IU/ml and peptide pools at roughly 10 ug/ml were added to PBMCs cultured at over 1.5 million per well. The study, taken as a whole, reports: Relatively small numbers of convalescent patients were studied, with no early post-infection timepoints included.

Sequenced with the Oncomine TCR Beta short-read assay was DNA taken from cultured CD4+ T cells. One entry per CDR3 protein results from TCRdb running MiXCR on the PCR reads. The data show about 15,000 distinct CDR3 sequences, roughly 74% seen once. This CDR3 has 15 residues. Germline V gene data show CDR1 as SGHDN and CDR2 as FVKESK. In the case of this clonotype: What it binds is not known. An end of the junction differs from the germline gene, which may be a read error.

V and J are TRBV14 and TRBJ1-2, with a tentative D call TRBD1 (5 bases). The sample consisted of CD4+ T cells from blood, cultured in vitro. The sequence was collected from a human donor who had recovered from COVID-19. Here the CDR3 DNA reads TGTGCCAGCAGCCAGGCGGGGACTGAAACCGGGGCCGGCTACTTC. This sequence encodes CASSQAGTETGAGYF.